Each of the 21 T cell receptor beta chains below was sequenced from the same sample in a study of identical twins. A single record per CDR3 protein comes from TCRdb applying MiXCR to the 5' RACE reads. The sample holds approximately 700,000 distinct CDR3 sequences; 15% to 20% are singletons and the top ten take about 12%. The sample also formed part of further work on T cells expressing NK-cell markers.

Input material: PBMCs. The receptors derive from a woman aged 18 to 35 in good health.

This clonotype was recorded many times. The chain has TRBV27 and TRBJ2-3; weak D call: TRBD2 (5 bases). Germline loops: CDR1 MNHEY, CDR2 SMNVEV (reference sequence). This CDR3 has 17 residues. Trimming took 7 bases from V and 4 from J, leaving 24 bases between them. CDR3 sequence: CASNPLSGMRSSDTQYF. CDR3 coding DNA: TGTGCCAGCAATCCCCTTTCGGGGATGCGCAGTTCAGATACGCAGTATTTT.

Notes on this clonotype: Relative to the germline gene, one junction end is altered; a read error may explain this. The chain links TRBV11-2 to TRBJ2-5; D gene unclear. Germline V gene lookup returns CDR1 SGHAT and CDR2 FQNNGV. This CDR3 region has 13 residues. For the CDR3, the DNA is TGTGGCAGCAGCTTAGGAGTCGACGAGACCCAGTACTTC. Translated, it gives CGSSLGVDETQYF.

The V call is TRBV11-2, the J call TRBJ2-4; maybe TRBD2 (5 bases). This CDR3 has 18 residues. Germline loops: CDR1 SGHAT, CDR2 FQNNGV. V lost 0 bases and J 6 bases, leaving 21 bases between the germline ends. The CDR3 loop is CASSLDSLATLDGNIQYF. The CDR3 DNA follows: TGTGCCAGCAGCTTAGACAGTCTAGCCACTCTTGATGGAAACATTCAGTACTTC.

This clonotype has only a few counts. The chain links TRBV4-2 to TRBJ2-7, with TRBD1 as a possible D gene (5 bases). The CDR3 runs 15 residues. The germline V gene has CDR1 LGHNA and CDR2 YNFKEQ. V lost 0 bases and J lost 6, with 15 bases in between. The DNA for the CDR3 is TGTGCCAGCAGCCAAGATCTGGCAGGGAACGGCGAGCAGTACTTC. Its protein is CASSQDLAGNGEQYF.

This clonotype was seen only a few times. CDR3 sequence (DNA): TGTGCCAGCAGCTTAAGGTGGGGCGTTGAAGCTTTCTTT. Translated, it gives CASSLRWGVEAFF. The chain is built from TRBV11-3 and TRBJ1-1; a possible D gene is TRBD1 (5 bases). Trimming cost V 2 bases and J 7 bases, with 11 bases left between them. The CDR3 totals 13 residues. Germline-derived CDR1 and CDR2 are SGHNT and YENEEA.

Ten or more counts support this clonotype. The V call is TRBV12-3 or TRBV12-4, the J call TRBJ1-1, with D unclear. The CDR3 length is 12 residues. V lost 4 bases to trimming and J lost 11 bases, with 14 bases between them. CDR3 nucleotides: TGTGCCAGCAGTTATACGGAGGACGGGGCTTTCTTT. Translating gives CASSYTEDGAFF.

This chain connects TRBV20-1 to TRBJ2-7; 7 nucleotides line up with TRBD1. This CDR3 region has 11 residues. In germline, CDR1 is DFQATT, CDR2 SNEGSKA (reference sequence). The V and J ends lost 6 bases and 6 bases, in that order; junction bases with no gene match: 5. The CDR3 coding sequence is TGCAGTGCGGCAAGGGGGCGCGAGCAGTACTTC. Protein sequence: CSAARGREQYF.

This sequence joins TRBV27 and TRBJ2-3, with 9 bases lining up with TRBD1. The CDR3 consists of 16 residues. Germline CDR1 MNHEY, CDR2 SMNVEV (reference sequence). The J segment lost 6 bases and the V segment lost 3 bases, leaving 10 bases of the junction unmatched. The CDR3 nucleotides read TGTGCCAGCAGTTTCCCCGGACAGGGGCGTAAGGATACGCAGTATTTT. This translates into CASSFPGQGRKDTQYF.

This clonotype was found a few times. This chain uses TRBV5-1 with TRBJ2-7; D uncertain. The CDR3 length is 14 residues. The V gene's germline CDR1 is SGHRS and CDR2 YFSETQ. V dropped 0 bases and J dropped 4 bases, with 11 bases sitting between them. DNA of the CDR3: TGCGCCAGCAGCTTGGGCAGCTCAGCTTACGAGCAGTACTTC. This sequence encodes CASSLGSSAYEQYF.

A few counts support this clonotype. The V and J genes are TRBV12-3 or TRBV12-4 and TRBJ2-3; tentatively, D is TRBD2 (6 bases). Trimming removed 7 bases from V and 2 bases from J, with 13 bases in between. The CDR3 contains 14 residues. The CDR3 protein is CASMWEETTDTQYF. The CDR3 region has the DNA TGTGCCAGCATGTGGGAGGAGACCACAGATACGCAGTATTTT.

V gene TRBV20-1 combines with J gene TRBJ2-3; D is possibly TRBD2 (5 bases). V lost 0 bases and J 4 bases, leaving 20 bases between the germline ends. Germline CDR1 is DFQATT and CDR2 is SNEGSKA (reference sequence). This CDR3 is built from 17 residues. CDR3 loop: CSARDLRSGRNPDTQYF. CDR3 nucleotides: TGCAGTGCTAGAGATCTACGGAGCGGTCGGAACCCAGATACGCAGTATTTT.

This clonotype showed up many times. The chain carries TRBV7-9 and TRBJ2-7, with D tentatively TRBD1 (6 bases). Germline V gene data show CDR1 as SEHNR and CDR2 as FQNEAQ (reference sequence). V was cut by 4 bases and J by 2 bases, with 12 bases left in between. This CDR3 is built from 14 residues. The CDR3 coding sequence is TGTGCCAGCAGCTCGGTGGACAGCACCTACGAGCAGTACTTC. Translated: CASSSVDSTYEQYF.

The chain uses TRBV12-5 and TRBJ2-1; TRBD2 matches at 13 bases. V gave up 6 bases and J gave up 10 bases; unmatched junction bases: 6. The length of the CDR3 is 14 residues. CDR1 and CDR2 from the germline V gene are LGHNT and FRNRAP. CDR3 sequence reads: CASGPRLAGGEQFF. As DNA, the CDR3 is TGTGCTAGTGGACCTCGACTAGCGGGGGGAGAGCAGTTCTTC.

The chain joins TRBV15 to TRBJ2-3, with 8 bases fitting TRBD2. Germline lookup yields CDR1 LNHNV and CDR2 YYDKDF (reference sequence). The CDR3 is 16 residues long. V gave up 3 bases and J gave up 3 bases; unmatched junction bases: 8. The CDR3 sequence is CATSSSAGGATDTQYF. CDR3 nucleotide sequence: TGTGCCACCAGCAGTTCGGCGGGGGGTGCTACAGATACGCAGTATTTT.

V is TRBV5-1 and J is TRBJ1-2, with TRBD1 matching 10 bases. Germline V gene data show CDR1 as SGHRS and CDR2 as YFSETQ. Trimming cost V 4 bases and J 5 bases; bases outside gene matches: 5. The CDR3 runs 14 residues. CDR3 DNA sequence: TGCGCCAGCAGCGACGGACAGGGGGTATATGGCTACACCTTC. Residues: CASSDGQGVYGYTF.

This clonotype was found once. The rearrangement joins TRBV9 to TRBJ1-1; D gene ambiguous. CDR1 is SGDLS, CDR2 YYNGEE, per germline. V dropped 3 bases and J dropped 3 bases, with 15 bases sitting between them. There are 15 residues in the CDR3. The CDR3 DNA reads as TGTGCCAGCAGCGCCAGTGAGGCTAGGTACACTGAAGCTTTCTTT. It codes for CASSASEARYTEAFF.

This clonotype was seen only a few times. This chain connects TRBV6-1 to TRBJ2-7; 11 bases map to TRBD1. J gave up 3 bases and V 6 bases, and 10 bases lay outside the gene matches. This CDR3 has 16 residues. CDR1 MNHNS and CDR2 SASEGT come from the germline V gene. As DNA, the CDR3 is TGTGCCAGCAGGTCGGGGGGGACAGGGGGATTCTACGAGCAGTACTTC. It yields the protein CASRSGGTGGFYEQYF.

V and J are TRBV10-3 and TRBJ1-1; D remains unclear. Germline V CDR1 and CDR2: ENHRY, SYGVKD. Trimming took off 2 bases at V and 6 bases at J, with 10 bases between the two ends. The CDR3 is made up of 13 amino acids. The CDR3 loop is CAISETPAAEAFF. The DNA of the CDR3 is TGTGCCATCAGTGAGACCCCAGCTGCTGAAGCTTTCTTT.

For the CDR3, the DNA is TGTGCCACCAGTGATTCAGCGGGAATTGGCAATGAGCAGTTCTTC. Amino acids: CATSDSAGIGNEQFF. The rearrangement uses TRBV24-1 and TRBJ2-1; TRBD2 matches at 7 bases. The CDR3 has 15 amino acids. After removal of 2 bases from V and 6 bases from J, the junction contained 6 bases not matched to a gene. CDR1 KGHDR and CDR2 SFDVKD come from the germline V gene.

CDR3: CASSQSGGGGDTQYF. In DNA form, the CDR3 reads TGTGCCAGCAGCCAGAGCGGGGGGGGCGGCGATACGCAGTATTTT. The chain employs TRBV4-2 and TRBJ2-3; TRBD2 agrees at 10 bases. Germline lookup yields CDR1 LGHNA and CDR2 YNFKEQ. The CDR3 runs 15 residues. Trimming took 3 bases from V and 6 from J; bases not matched to a gene: 6.

In DNA form, the CDR3 reads TGCAGTGCTAGAGATCGAGAAAGGATAGACTACGAGCAGTACTTC. It translates to CSARDRERIDYEQYF. J is TRBJ2-7 and V is TRBV20-1; D uncertain. The CDR3 consists of 15 residues. The ends were cut back, 0 bases at V and 3 bases at J, with 15 bases in the middle. The germline gives CDR1 DFQATT, CDR2 SNEGSKA (reference sequence).